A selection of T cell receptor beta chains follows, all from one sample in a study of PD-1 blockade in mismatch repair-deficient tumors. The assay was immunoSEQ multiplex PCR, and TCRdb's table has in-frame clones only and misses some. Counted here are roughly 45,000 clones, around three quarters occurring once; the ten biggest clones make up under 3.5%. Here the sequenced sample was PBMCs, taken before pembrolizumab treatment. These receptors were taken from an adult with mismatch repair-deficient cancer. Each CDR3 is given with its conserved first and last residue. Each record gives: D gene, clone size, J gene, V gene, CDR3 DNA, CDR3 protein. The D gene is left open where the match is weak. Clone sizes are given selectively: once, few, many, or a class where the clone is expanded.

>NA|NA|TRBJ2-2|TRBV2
TGTGCCAGCACTAGGACAACGAACACCGGGGAGCTGTTTTTT
CASTRTTNTGELFF
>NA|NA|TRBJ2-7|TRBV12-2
TGTGCAAGTCGCTGGTGGACTAGCGGCAGGACACCTCGGGCCGAGCAGTACTTC
CASRWWTSGRTPRAEQYF
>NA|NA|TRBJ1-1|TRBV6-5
TGTGCCAGCAGTTACTCGATGTCGGTGAACACTGAAGCTTTCTTT
CASSYSMSVNTEAFF
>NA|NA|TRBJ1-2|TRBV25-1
TGTGCCAGCTTTTTCGGGGGTCATGGCTACACCTTC
CASFFGGHGYTF
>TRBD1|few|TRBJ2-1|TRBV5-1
TGCGCCAGCAGCTTCCTACAGGGGAGCTCCTACAATGAGCAGTTCTTC
CASSFLQGSSYNEQFF
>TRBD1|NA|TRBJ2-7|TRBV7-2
TGTGCCAGCAGCTTCGGGGACAGATCCTACGAGCAGTACTTC
CASSFGDRSYEQYF
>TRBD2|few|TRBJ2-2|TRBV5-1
TGCGCCAGCAGCTTGGATCCGGGAGGGGCCGGGGAGCTGTTTTTT
CASSLDPGGAGELFF
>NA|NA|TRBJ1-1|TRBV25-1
TGTGCCAGCAGTACCACAGGGTACCCTGAAGCTTTCTTT
CASSTTGYPEAFF
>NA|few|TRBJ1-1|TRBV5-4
TGTGCCAGCAGCTTGGTTGAGAGCACTGAAGCTTTCTTT
CASSLVESTEAFF
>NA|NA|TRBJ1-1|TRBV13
TGTGCCAGCAGCTTTGGGCAGAACACTGAAGCTTTCTTT
CASSFGQNTEAFF
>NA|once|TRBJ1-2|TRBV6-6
TGTGCCAGCCGACTACCACAGAATACCTATGGCTACACCTTC
CASRLPQNTYGYTF
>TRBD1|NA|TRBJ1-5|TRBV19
TGTGCCAGTAGTATAGATTTTACGCCCGGGACAGGCTTTCAGCCCCAGCATTTT
CASSIDFTPGTGFQPQHF
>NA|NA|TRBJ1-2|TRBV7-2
TGTGCCAGCAGCCCTCGAATTTATGGCTACACCTTC
CASSPRIYGYTF
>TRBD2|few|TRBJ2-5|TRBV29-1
TGCAGCGTACAGACTAGCGGTGAAGAGACCCAGTACTTC
CSVQTSGEETQYF
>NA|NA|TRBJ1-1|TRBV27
TGTGCCAGCAGTTTATCGGGGGGGCGGGGCACTGAAGCTTTCTTT
CASSLSGGRGTEAFF
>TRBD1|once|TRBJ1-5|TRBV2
TGTGCCAGCAGTGGAGGACAGGGATTAATCAATCAGCCCCAGCATTTT
CASSGGQGLINQPQHF
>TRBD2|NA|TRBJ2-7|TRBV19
TGTGCCAGTAGTATGAGGGCAGCGGGAGGGCCCGCCGACGAGCAGTACTTC
CASSMRAAGGPADEQYF
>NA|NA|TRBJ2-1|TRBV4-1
TGCGCCAGCAGCCAAGCTTCCGGGAATGAGCAGTTCTTC
CASSQASGNEQFF
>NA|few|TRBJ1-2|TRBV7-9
TGTGCCAGCAGCGCCTCAGGGGATGGCTACACCTTC
CASSASGDGYTF
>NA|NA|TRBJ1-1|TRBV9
TGTGCCAGCAGCGTAGGCCCTGCAATGAACACTGAAGCTTTCTTT
CASSVGPAMNTEAFF
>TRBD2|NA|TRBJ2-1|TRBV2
TGTGCCAGCAGTGAGTCTAAATATAGCGGGAGGGCTCACAATGAGCAGTTCTTC
CASSESKYSGRAHNEQFF
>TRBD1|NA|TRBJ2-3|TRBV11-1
TGTGCCAGCAGTCCTGGACAGGGGGCAGGTTTGGATACGCAGTATTTT
CASSPGQGAGLDTQYF
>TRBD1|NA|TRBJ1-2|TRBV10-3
TGTGCCATCAGTGAAGCCTCGACAGGGTCCGATGGCTACACCTTC
CAISEASTGSDGYTF
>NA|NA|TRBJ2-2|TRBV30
TGTGCCTGGAGTAGGCGGCGAGGGAACACCGGGGAGCTGTTTTTT
CAWSRRRGNTGELFF
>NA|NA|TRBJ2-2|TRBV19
TGTGCCAGTAGGGGCTTGGCAGGGCCCGGGGAGCTGTTTTTT
CASRGLAGPGELFF
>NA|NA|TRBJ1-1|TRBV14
TGTGCCAGCAGCCCCGACGGCCGACGACAGATTAACACTGAAGCTTTCTTT
CASSPDGRRQINTEAFF
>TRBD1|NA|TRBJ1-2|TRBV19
TGTGCCAGTAGCCCCCGACAGGGGTTGAACTATGGCTACACCTTC
CASSPRQGLNYGYTF
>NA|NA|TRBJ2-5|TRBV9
TGTGCCAGCAGCGTAGGAACTAGCCGAGAAGAGACCCAGTACTTC
CASSVGTSREETQYF
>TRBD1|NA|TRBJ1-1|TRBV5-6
TGTGCCAGCAGCTGGGGGACAGGGGAAGCTTTCTTT
CASSWGTGEAFF
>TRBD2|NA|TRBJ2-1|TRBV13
TGTGCCAGCAGCTGGAGCGCGGCTAGCGGGTACAATGAGCAGTTCTTC
CASSWSAASGYNEQFF
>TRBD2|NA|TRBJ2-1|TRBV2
TGTGCCAGCAGTTCGTCCCGGACTAGCGGGAGGGGAACCTACAATGAGCAGTTCTTC
CASSSSRTSGRGTYNEQFF
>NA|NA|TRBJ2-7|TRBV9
TGTGCCAGCAGCGTAGAGGCCTACAACTACGAGCAGTACTTC
CASSVEAYNYEQYF
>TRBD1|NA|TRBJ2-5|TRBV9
TGTGCCAGCAGCGTAGGGGACAGGGTTGCCGAGACCCAGTACTTC
CASSVGDRVAETQYF
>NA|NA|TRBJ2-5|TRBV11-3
TGTGCCAGCAGCTTAGGGCTTCTGCGCGGACTCCAAGAGACCCAGTACTTC
CASSLGLLRGLQETQYF
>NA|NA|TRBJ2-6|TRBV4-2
TGTGCCAGCAGCCAAGACGACAGCTCTTCTGGGGCCAACGTCCTGACTTTC
CASSQDDSSSGANVLTF
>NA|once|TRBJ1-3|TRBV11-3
TGTGCCAGCAGCTTGGCAGGGACTGGAAACACCATATATTTT
CASSLAGTGNTIYF
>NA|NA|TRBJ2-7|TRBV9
TGTGCCAGCAGCTTATCTGAGGATCCCTACGAGCAGTACTTC
CASSLSEDPYEQYF
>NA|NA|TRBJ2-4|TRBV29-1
TGCAGCGTTGGGATTGTACGGCTGCGAGACAAAAACATTCAGTACTTC
CSVGIVRLRDKNIQYF
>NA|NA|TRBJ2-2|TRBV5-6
TGTGCCAGCAGCTCCCAGACTGCAGCGCTCACCGGGGAGCTGTTTTTT
CASSSQTAALTGELFF
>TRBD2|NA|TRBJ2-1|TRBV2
TGTGCCAGCAGTTGGACTAGCGGGAGCCCCTACAATGAGCAGTTCTTC
CASSWTSGSPYNEQFF
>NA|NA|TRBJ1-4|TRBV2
TGTGCCAGCAGAAGGGGGAGGGGAAAACTGTTTTTT
CASRRGRGKLFF
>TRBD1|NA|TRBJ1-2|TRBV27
TGTGCCAGCAGTCCTGGGACAGGGTATGGCTACACCTTC
CASSPGTGYGYTF
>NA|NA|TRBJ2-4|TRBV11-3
TGTGCCAGCAGCTTAGGGCCCCTTGACATTCAGTACTTC
CASSLGPLDIQYF
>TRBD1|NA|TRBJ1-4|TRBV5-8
TGTGCCAGCAGCGGAGGGACAGGGGGTCCGACTAATGAAAAACTGTTTTTT
CASSGGTGGPTNEKLFF
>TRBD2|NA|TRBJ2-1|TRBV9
TGTGCCAGCAGCGGTAGCGGGAGCTCCTACAATGAGCAGTTCTTC
CASSGSGSSYNEQFF
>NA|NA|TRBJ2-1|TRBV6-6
TGTGCCAGCAGTACCCAGGGGCCTGAGCAGTTCTTC
CASSTQGPEQFF
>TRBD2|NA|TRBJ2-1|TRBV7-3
TGTGCCAGCAGCTTCGGACTAGCAGCCTACAATGAGCAGTTCTTC
CASSFGLAAYNEQFF
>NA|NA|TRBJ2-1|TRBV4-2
TGTGCCAGCAGCCAGGCCTCTTCGTCCTCCTACAATGAGCAGTTCTTC
CASSQASSSSYNEQFF
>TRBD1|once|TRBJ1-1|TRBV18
TGTGCCAGCTCAGAGGACAGGGGGTTGGTGAACACTGAAGCTTTCTTT
CASSEDRGLVNTEAFF
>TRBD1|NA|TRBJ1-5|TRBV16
TGTGCCAGCAGCCAAGGGACAGGCTATCAGCCCCAGCATTTT
CASSQGTGYQPQHF
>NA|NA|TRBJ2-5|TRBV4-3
TGCGCCAGCAGCCAAGGGAACTGGAGGGGCCAAGAGACCCAGTACTTC
CASSQGNWRGQETQYF